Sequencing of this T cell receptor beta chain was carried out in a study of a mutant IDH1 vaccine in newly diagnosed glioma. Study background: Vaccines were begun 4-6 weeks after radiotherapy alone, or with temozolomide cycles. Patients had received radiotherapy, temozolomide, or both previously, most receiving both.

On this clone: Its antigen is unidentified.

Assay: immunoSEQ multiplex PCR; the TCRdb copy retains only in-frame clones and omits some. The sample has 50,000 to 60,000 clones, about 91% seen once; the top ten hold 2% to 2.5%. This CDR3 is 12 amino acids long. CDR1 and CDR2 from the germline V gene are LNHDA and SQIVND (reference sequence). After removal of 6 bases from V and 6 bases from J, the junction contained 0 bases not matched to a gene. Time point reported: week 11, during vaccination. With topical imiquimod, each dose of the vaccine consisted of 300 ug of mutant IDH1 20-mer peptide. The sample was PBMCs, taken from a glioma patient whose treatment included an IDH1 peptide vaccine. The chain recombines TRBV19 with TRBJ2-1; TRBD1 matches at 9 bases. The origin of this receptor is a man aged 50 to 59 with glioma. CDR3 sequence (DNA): TGTGCCAGTAGGACAGGGGGCAATGAGCAGTTCTTC. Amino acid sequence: CASRTGGNEQFF.